One sample yielded the 31 T cell receptor beta chains listed below, sequenced in a study of T cells after yellow fever vaccination. One entry per CDR3 protein, called by TCRdb with MiXCR from the 5' RACE reads. The sample includes approximately 90,000 distinct CDR3 sequences, roughly 13% of them seen just once. The sequencing here drew on CD8+ T cells not binding an NS4B(214-222) dextramer, sorted from PBMCs, taken approximately 22 days after the first yellow fever vaccination. These receptors were taken from a man between 18 and 35 years old who received the YFV17D yellow fever vaccine.

This clonotype was counted only a few times. The chain is built from TRBV11-1 and TRBJ2-3, with 14 bases lining up with TRBD2. Unmatched junction bases numbered 6, after V lost 4 bases and J lost 3 bases. The CDR3 contains 17 residues. Per the germline V gene, CDR1 is SGHAT and CDR2 is FQDESV (reference sequence). This CDR3 reads CASSSGTSGGSTDTQYF. The CDR3 DNA reads as TGTGCCAGCAGCTCCGGGACTAGCGGGGGTTCGACAGATACGCAGTATTTT.

The chain has TRBV9 and TRBJ2-2; D could derive from TRBD1 or TRBD2 (6 bases each). This CDR3 comprises 15 residues. Trimming took off 5 bases at V and 2 bases at J, with 13 bases between the two ends. Germline loops: CDR1 SGDLS, CDR2 YYNGEE. CDR3 in DNA: TGTGCCAGCAGTGCTCCGGGGGCAAACACCGGGGAGCTGTTTTTT. It encodes CASSAPGANTGELFF. Full variable domain (rest looked up from reference TRBV9 and TRBJ2-2): DSGVTQTPKHLITATGQRVTLRCSPRSGDLSVYWYQQSLDQGLQFLIQYYNGEERAKGNILERFSAQQFPDLHSELNLSSLELGDSALYFCASSAPGANTGELFFGEGSRLTVL.

The chain is built from TRBV9 and TRBJ2-1, with TRBD2 matching over 7 bases. Germline V gives CDR1 SGDLS, CDR2 YYNGEE. The CDR3 has 11 amino acids. V gave up 7 bases and J gave up 6 bases; unmatched junction bases: 1. The CDR3 DNA follows: TGTGCCAGCGAGCGGGGCAATGAGCAGTTCTTC. Translated, it gives CASERGNEQFF.

A few counts support this clonotype. The rearrangement uses TRBV13 and TRBJ1-2; 7 nucleotides align to TRBD1. V was clipped by 4 bases and J by 5 bases; unmatched bases: 7. The CDR3 consists of 14 residues. CDR1 is PRHDT, CDR2 FYEKMQ, per germline (reference sequence). The CDR3 spells CASSSSTGLYGYTF. CDR3 sequence (DNA): TGTGCCAGCAGCTCATCGACAGGGCTATATGGCTACACCTTC.

This clonotype was seen only a few times. The V call is TRBV5-1, the J call TRBJ1-1; TRBD1 agrees at 8 bases. The CDR3 covers 15 residues. The J segment lost 1 base and the V segment lost 2 bases, leaving 4 bases of the junction unmatched. Germline-derived CDR1 and CDR2 are SGHRS and YFSETQ. CDR3: CASSFGTGSNTEAFF. CDR3 sequence (DNA): TGCGCCAGCAGCTTCGGGACAGGCTCGAACACTGAAGCTTTCTTT.

This clonotype has just a few counts. V gene TRBV11-1 combines with J gene TRBJ2-2; 8 nucleotides agree with TRBD2. Germline-derived CDR1 and CDR2 are SGHAT and FQDESV (reference sequence). The V and J ends lost 4 bases and 2 bases, in that order; junction bases with no gene match: 15. This CDR3 comprises 19 residues. The DNA for the CDR3 is TGTGCCAGCAGCTCGGACCAGGCAGAGCGGGAGATTAACACCGGGGAGCTGTTTTTT. This gives the protein CASSSDQAEREINTGELFF.

This clonotype appeared a few times. The chain recombines TRBV4-3 with TRBJ2-5; D unresolved. The CDR3 runs 15 residues. CDR1 and CDR2 (germline): LGHNA, YSLEER. V was clipped by 0 bases and J by 5 bases, with 13 bases between them. CDR3 loop: CASSQDALGSETQYF. CDR3 nucleotides: TGCGCCAGCAGCCAAGATGCCCTGGGGTCGGAGACCCAGTACTTC.

The chain couples TRBV3-1 to TRBJ2-7, with D possibly called TRBD1 or TRBD2 (5 bases each). Trimming pared 0 bases from V and 2 bases from J, leaving 14 bases between. Per germline, CDR1 LGHDT and CDR2 YNNKEL (reference sequence). The CDR3 spans 16 residues. The DNA for the CDR3 is TGTGCCAGCAGCCAAGAGGGAGAGACAGCTACCTACGAGCAGTACTTC. Protein sequence: CASSQEGETATYEQYF.

The V call is TRBV21-1, the J call TRBJ1-2; the DNA was not used to check the table's D call, TRBD1. TRBV21-1 is marked as a pseudogene. The CDR3 sequence is 19 residues long. CDR3 protein: CASSASEDRSTRFNYGYTF. DNA for the CDR3: TGTGCCAGCAGCGCCTCGGAGGACAGATCGACTAGGTTTAACTATGGCTACACCTTC.

The chain joins TRBV13 to TRBJ2-3; no clear D. This CDR3 has 11 residues. V was pared by 5 bases and J by 3 bases, with 3 bases between. Germline values: CDR1 PRHDT, CDR2 FYEKMQ (reference sequence). The CDR3: CASSQTDTQYF. CDR3 sequence (DNA): TGTGCCAGCAGCCAAACAGATACGCAGTATTTT.

This chain joins TRBV7-2 and TRBJ2-7, with 10 nucleotides matching TRBD1. Per germline, CDR1 SGHTA and CDR2 FQGNSA. Trimming cost V 5 bases and J 3 bases; bases outside gene matches: 4. This CDR3 comprises 14 residues. As DNA, the CDR3 is TGTGCCAGCAGCCAGGGACAGGGGTTCTACGAGCAGTACTTC. Protein: CASSQGQGFYEQYF.

There are a few counts of this clonotype. This chain uses TRBV27 with TRBJ2-7; weak D call: TRBD1 (5 bases). This CDR3 is 13 amino acids long. CDR1 MNHEY and CDR2 SMNVEV come from the germline V gene (reference sequence). V dropped 3 bases and J dropped 4 bases, with 10 bases sitting between them. The CDR3 here is CASSLGPLYEQYF. CDR3 coding DNA: TGTGCCAGCAGTTTGGGGCCACTGTACGAGCAGTACTTC.

This clonotype has only a few counts. This chain links TRBV21-1 with TRBJ1-2; the table's D call TRBD1 went unverified against the DNA. TRBV21-1 is marked as a pseudogene. The CDR3 has 12 residues. CDR3 region: CAIGHLNYGYTF. DNA for the CDR3: TGTGCCATCGGACACCTAAACTATGGCTACACCTTC.

This clonotype was detected a few times. The chain joins TRBV12-3 or TRBV12-4 to TRBJ2-1; TRBD1 aligns across 8 bases. V lost 3 bases and J lost 9; bases outside the gene matches: 4. The CDR3 extends over 13 amino acids. CDR3 sequence (DNA): TGTGCCAGCAGTTTGATACAGGGGGGTGAGCAGTTCTTC. This encodes CASSLIQGGEQFF.

The chain couples TRBV14 to TRBJ2-7; 7 nucleotides line up with TRBD1. Trimming cost V 5 bases and J 0 bases; bases outside gene matches: 10. In germline, CDR1 is SGHDN, CDR2 FVKESK. This CDR3 has 16 residues. CDR3 bases: TGTGCCAGCAGCGTTAAAACCGGGACAGACTCCTACGAGCAGTACTTC. Residues: CASSVKTGTDSYEQYF.

The table lists this clonotype with a few counts. This chain joins TRBV7-8 and TRBJ1-3; weak D call: TRBD1 (5 bases). Trimming removed 3 bases from V and 0 bases from J, with 12 bases in between. CDR1 SGHVS and CDR2 FQNEAQ come from the germline V gene. The CDR3 has 16 amino acids. DNA for the CDR3: TGTGCCAGCAGCTTTGCGGGGGGAGGCTCTGGAAACACCATATATTTT. It encodes CASSFAGGGSGNTIYF.

This sequence joins TRBV9 and TRBJ2-1; either TRBD1 or TRBD2 may supply D (5 bases each). CDR3 size: 13 residues. The V gene's germline CDR1 is SGDLS and CDR2 YYNGEE. Trimming removed 3 bases at V and 9 bases at J, with 13 bases between. The CDR3 sequence: CASSERGEAEQFF. The CDR3 DNA reads TGTGCCAGCAGCGAGAGAGGGGAAGCTGAGCAGTTCTTC.

The rearrangement joins TRBV25-1 to TRBJ1-1, with 8 bases identical to TRBD1. Germline lookup yields CDR1 MGHDK and CDR2 SYGVNS. The CDR3 consists of 14 residues. V shed 6 bases and J 1 base; nucleotides not matched to a gene: 4. CDR3 DNA sequence: TGTGCCAGCAGCCGACAGGGGAGGAACACTGAAGCTTTCTTT. Its protein is CASSRQGRNTEAFF.

V is TRBV20-1 and J is TRBJ1-1; weak D call: TRBD1 (5 bases). V shed 6 bases and J shed 4 bases, with 18 bases lying between them. The CDR3 totals 14 residues. The V gene's germline CDR1 is DFQATT and CDR2 SNEGSKA (reference sequence). The CDR3 here is CSAIPDSQTTEAFF. CDR3 coding DNA: TGCAGTGCGATACCAGACAGCCAGACCACTGAAGCTTTCTTT.

This chain connects TRBV5-1 to TRBJ1-1; D is perhaps TRBD1 (6 bases). The V and J ends lost 1 base and 1 base respectively, with 8 bases between them. CDR1 SGHRS and CDR2 YFSETQ come from the germline V gene. The CDR3 has 14 amino acids. The CDR3 DNA reads as TGCGCCAGCAGCTTGACAGGGCCGAACACTGAAGCTTTCTTT. Protein: CASSLTGPNTEAFF.

This chain links TRBV5-5 with TRBJ1-5; 9 positions agree with TRBD1. The V and J ends lost 5 bases and 8 bases, in that order; junction bases with no gene match: 11. The CDR3 sequence is 15 residues long. Germline CDR1 reads SGHKS; CDR2 reads YYEKEE (reference sequence). Here the CDR3 reads CASRPGQGVLEPQHF. The CDR3 DNA sequence: TGTGCCAGCAGGCCGGGACAGGGTGTGTTGGAGCCCCAGCATTTT.

The chain uses TRBV12-3 or TRBV12-4 and TRBJ2-1, with D tentatively TRBD1 (5 bases). The CDR3 covers 12 residues. The V end was cut by 2 bases, the J end by 12 bases, with 11 bases between. CDR3 DNA: TGTGCCAGCAGTTTATCCAGGGTATCGCAGTTCTTC. Protein sequence: CASSLSRVSQFF.

The chain recombines TRBV4-1 with TRBJ2-3, with TRBD2 as a possible D gene (6 bases). The V end lost 4 bases, the J end lost 3 bases, and 14 bases lay between the germline ends. From germline, CDR1 is MGHRA and CDR2 YSYEKL. The CDR3 has 15 amino acids. The CDR3 loop is CASSPQAGRTDTQYF. CDR3 nucleotide sequence: TGCGCCAGCAGCCCGCAGGCAGGGAGGACAGATACGCAGTATTTT.

This clonotype was seen repeatedly, ten times or more. This chain joins TRBV25-1 and TRBJ2-5; no definite D call. V was trimmed by 0 bases and J by 1 base, leaving 3 bases between them. The CDR3 is 13 residues long. From germline, CDR1 is MGHDK and CDR2 SYGVNS. The CDR3 nucleotides read TGTGCCAGCAGTGAATACATCCAAGAGACCCAGTACTTC. Amino acid sequence: CASSEYIQETQYF.

This clonotype was seen many times. V and J are TRBV5-1 and TRBJ2-7; D is unclear. With 5 bases removed from V and 0 bases from J, the gap between germline ends came to 12 bases. The CDR3 runs 14 residues. The germline V gene encodes CDR1 SGHRS and CDR2 YFSETQ. The chain's CDR3 is CASRNPRSSYEQYF. The DNA of the CDR3 is TGCGCCAGCAGGAATCCCCGGAGCTCCTACGAGCAGTACTTC.

This clonotype has ten or more counts. The chain joins TRBV10-3 to TRBJ1-2; D is possibly TRBD1 (6 bases). This CDR3 region has 14 residues. With 5 bases removed from V and 2 bases from J, the gap between germline ends came to 12 bases. Germline values: CDR1 ENHRY, CDR2 SYGVKD. CDR3: CAISPSGENYGYTF. The CDR3 nucleotides read TGTGCCATCAGTCCCTCAGGGGAAAACTATGGCTACACCTTC.

CDR3 nucleotides: TGTGCCACCAGCAGGGAAAGGGTCAGCTCCTACGAGCAGTACTTC. Protein: CATSRERVSSYEQYF. The rearrangement links TRBV15 to TRBJ2-7; D uncertain. V lost 3 bases to trimming and J lost 0 bases, with 12 bases between them. CDR1 and CDR2 from the germline V gene are LNHNV and YYDKDF (reference sequence). This CDR3 region has 15 residues.

The genes are TRBV6-2 or TRBV6-3 and TRBJ2-7, with TRBD2 matching over 9 bases. V gave up 0 bases and J gave up 7 bases; unmatched junction bases: 4. The CDR3 has 14 amino acids. The V gene's germline CDR1 is MNHEY and CDR2 SVGEGT. CDR3 DNA: TGTGCCAGCAGTTACTCCGGACTAGCGAGGGAGCAGTACGTC. Translating it yields CASSYSGLAREQYV.

The chain has TRBV5-1 and TRBJ2-2; TRBD1 might be the D (6 bases). This CDR3 region has 14 residues. CDR1 is SGHRS and CDR2 is YFSETQ in the germline V gene. V was pared by 2 bases and J by 7 bases, with 12 bases between. The chain's CDR3 is CASSFNRESGELFF. CDR3 bases: TGCGCCAGCAGCTTCAACAGGGAGAGCGGGGAGCTGTTTTTT.

The chain carries TRBV4-3 and TRBJ2-7; D assignment may be TRBD1 or TRBD2 (5 bases each). Germline assignment: CDR1 LGHNA and CDR2 YSLEER. The V end lost 0 bases, the J end lost 0 bases, and 9 bases lay between the germline ends. This CDR3 comprises 15 residues. CDR3 amino acids: CASSQEEGSSYEQYF. In DNA form, the CDR3 reads TGCGCCAGCAGCCAAGAAGAGGGGAGCTCCTACGAGCAGTACTTC.

This clonotype occurred a few times. The V call is TRBV5-1, the J call TRBJ2-1, with TRBD2 matching over 11 bases. The CDR3 runs to 19 residues. CDR1 is SGHRS and CDR2 is YFSETQ in the germline V gene. V lost 1 base and J lost 5; bases outside the gene matches: 14. The DNA of the CDR3 is TGCGCCAGCAGCTTGCCAGGGACTAGCGGTCGAATGGGGAACAATGAGCAGTTCTTC. Translated: CASSLPGTSGRMGNNEQFF.